The present entry profiles one TCR beta chain with its context. Per the germline V gene, CDR1 is SGHNT and CDR2 is YENEEA. V was pared by 0 bases and J by 8 bases, with 5 bases of the junction left unmatched. The CDR3 runs to 16 residues. This sample stems from a study of blood T cell repertoires in COVID-19. Study context: Nucleic acid was either cDNA or gDNA, and it came from T cells, B-cell-depleted T cells, or PBMCs.

Original data processing: Estimation of nucleated cell counts was performed using reference gene primer amplification. Measured with immunoSEQ multiplex PCR; TCRdb has only the in-frame clones, and not every one. That table furnishes V, J and clone size, whereas the DNA furnished D and trimming. The sample includes 65,000 to 80,000 clones, 80% to 90% of them seen just once. The sample taken for sequencing was peripheral blood. V is TRBV11-3 and J is TRBJ2-1, with TRBD2 identical over 12 bases. This clonotype originated in a man older than 75 in a cohort sampled during active COVID-19. The CDR3 is CASSLDRLAGGHEQFF. The CDR3 DNA sequence: TGTGCCAGCAGCTTAGATCGGCTAGCGGGGGGGCATGAGCAGTTCTTC.